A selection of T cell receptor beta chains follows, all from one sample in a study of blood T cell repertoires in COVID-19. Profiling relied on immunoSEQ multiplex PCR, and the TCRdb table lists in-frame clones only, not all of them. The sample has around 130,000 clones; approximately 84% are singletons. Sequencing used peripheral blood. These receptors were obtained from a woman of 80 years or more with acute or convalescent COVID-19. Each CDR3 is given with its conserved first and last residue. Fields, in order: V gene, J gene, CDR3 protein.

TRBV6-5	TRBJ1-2	CASRQRQGYGYTF
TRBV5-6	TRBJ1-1	CASSSGTGGSTEAFF
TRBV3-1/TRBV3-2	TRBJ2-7	CASSQLRWLRREQYF
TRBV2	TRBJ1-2	CASSGQGTATNYGYTF
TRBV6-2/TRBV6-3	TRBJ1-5	CASSPRGQVNQPQHF
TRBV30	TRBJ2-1	CAWSVLTGLPYNEQFF
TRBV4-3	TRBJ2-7	CASSQAAGVGYEQYF
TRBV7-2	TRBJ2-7	CASSLGLSYEQYF
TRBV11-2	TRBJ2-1	CASSGTSAGEQFF
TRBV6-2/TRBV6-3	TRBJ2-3	CASSDRRPGQGDTDTQYF
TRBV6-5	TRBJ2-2	CASIREAGVTGELFF
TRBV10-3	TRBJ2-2	CAISSTGTGVTGELFF
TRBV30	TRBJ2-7	CAWSRRDRGRYEQYF
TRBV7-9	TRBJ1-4	CASSWGGQNEKLFF
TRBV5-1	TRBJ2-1	CASQRLAGGSNEQFF
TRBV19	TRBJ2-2	CASSTAALAGGQRTGELFF
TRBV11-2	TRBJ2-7	CASSFAASGQYF
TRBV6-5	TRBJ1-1	CASSYGFGTGGTEAFF
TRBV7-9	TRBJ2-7	CASSPRGTVYEQYF
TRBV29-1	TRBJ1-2	CSVDGESGYGYTF
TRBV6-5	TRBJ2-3	CASSPDRSSTDTQYF
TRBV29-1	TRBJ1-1	CTARTGKAYTEAFF
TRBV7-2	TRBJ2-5	CASSLESGRRETQYF
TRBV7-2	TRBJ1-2	CASSLQGDRGYGYTF
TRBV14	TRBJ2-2	CASSRRGGHGELFF
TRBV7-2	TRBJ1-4	CASSLVGRYGEKLFF
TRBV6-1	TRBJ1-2	CASSENARGRSYYGYTF
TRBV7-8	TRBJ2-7	CASSLAGGLYEQYF
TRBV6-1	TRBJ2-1	CASSEMSAGRFF
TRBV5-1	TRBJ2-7	CASSQQRAYEQYF
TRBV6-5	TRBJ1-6	CASSYSNREAPLHF
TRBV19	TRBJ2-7	CASPLLAGGPVAYEQYF
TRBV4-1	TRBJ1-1	CASSQETGLNTEAFF
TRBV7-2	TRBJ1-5	CASSLGGRGSQPQHF
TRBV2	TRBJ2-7	CASKDTYSYEQYF
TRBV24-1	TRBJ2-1	CAASDSRTEGPFNEQFF
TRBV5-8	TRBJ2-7	CASSPRDRGIHEQYF
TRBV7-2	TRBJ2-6	CASSSHPGSGANVLTF
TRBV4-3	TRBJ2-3	CASSQLLAGDPKDTQYF
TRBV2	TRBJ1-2	CASSSQGYSSYGYTF
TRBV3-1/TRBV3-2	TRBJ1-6	CASRKSEVGGSPLHF
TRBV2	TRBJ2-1	CASSDRRSSSYNEQFF
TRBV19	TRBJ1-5	CATPRGKVGNQPQHF
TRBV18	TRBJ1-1	CASSLLGQEAFF
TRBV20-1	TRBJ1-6	CSAGGGQGLNSPLHF
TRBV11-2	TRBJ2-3	CASSDRGFTDTQYF
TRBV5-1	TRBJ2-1	CASSLGLAGARDEQFF
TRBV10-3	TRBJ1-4	CAISRGGEFEKLFF
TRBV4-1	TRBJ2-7	CASSQPPSGSYEQYF
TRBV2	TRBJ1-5	CASSDPGKNQPQHF
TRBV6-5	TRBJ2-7	CASSYGTGITYEQYF
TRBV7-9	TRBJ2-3	CASSFKTGGAADTQYF
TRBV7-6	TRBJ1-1	CASRGQGSPEAFF
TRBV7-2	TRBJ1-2	CASSLSPAEGANYGYTF
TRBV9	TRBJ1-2	CASSFGTGFSGYTF